This passage covers 29 T cell receptor beta chains from one sample sequenced in a study of OX40 agonist ivuxolimab in advanced cancers. The method was immunoSEQ multiplex PCR; TCRdb's version includes in-frame clones alone and lacks a portion of them. The repertoire includes about 73,000 clones, approximately 90% of them detected once, and roughly 0.54% sits in the top ten. The sequencing used CD4+ or CD8+ T cells sorted from blood, collected in a trial of the OX40 agonist ivuxolimab. The receptors originated from an adult with an advanced solid tumor such as melanoma, head and neck, liver or kidney cancer.

The chain combines TRBV4-3 with TRBJ2-3; D gene uncertain. The CDR3 is made up of 15 amino acids. With 1 base removed from V and 4 bases from J, the gap between germline ends came to 12 bases. Looked up from germline, CDR1 is LGHNA and CDR2 is YSLEER. The DNA of the CDR3 is TGCGCCAGCAGCCAAGGTTTGCAAGGCTCAGATACGCAGTATTTT. The encoded protein is CASSQGLQGSDTQYF.

The chain recombines TRBV28 with TRBJ2-3, with 8 bases lining up with TRBD2. After removal of 2 bases from V and 0 bases from J, the junction contained 7 bases not matched to a gene. Germline loops: CDR1 MDHEN, CDR2 SYDVKM. This CDR3 is 17 amino acids long. The CDR3: CASSLVGSGVSTDTQYF. In DNA, the CDR3 is TGTGCCAGCAGTTTAGTGGGTAGCGGGGTCAGCACAGATACGCAGTATTTT.

The gene calls are TRBV7-2 and TRBJ2-1, with D perhaps TRBD1 or TRBD2 (5 bases each). The CDR3 is 13 residues long. The V and J ends lost 5 bases and 9 bases respectively, with 14 bases between them. Germline V gene data show CDR1 as SGHTA and CDR2 as FQGNSA. Here the CDR3 DNA reads TGTGCCAGCAGCCGAGGGACCGGCGGTGAGCAGTTCTTC. Amino acid sequence: CASSRGTGGEQFF.

The gene calls are TRBV5-1 and TRBJ2-1; a possible D gene is TRBD1 (6 bases). The ends were cut back, 1 base at V and 7 bases at J, with 18 bases in the middle. This CDR3 has 16 amino acids. Germline V lookup: CDR1 SGHRS, CDR2 YFSETQ. For the CDR3, the DNA is TGCGCCAGCAGCTTGCTCACTGGACAGCCCAATAATGAGCAGTTCTTC. Encoded protein: CASSLLTGQPNNEQFF.

The chain uses TRBV7-2 and TRBJ2-7; D gene ambiguous. Trimming shortened V by 5 bases and J by 7 bases, and 15 bases separated the two germline ends. CDR3 length: 13 amino acids. Germline CDR1 SGHTA, CDR2 FQGNSA. CDR3 sequence (DNA): TGTGCCAGCAGCCGAACGTGGGATTCGGAGCAGTACTTC. Its protein is CASSRTWDSEQYF.

This clone was detected only a few times. J is TRBJ1-5 and V is TRBV10-3; D is unresolved. This CDR3 comprises 12 residues. Per the germline V gene, CDR1 is ENHRY and CDR2 is SYGVKD. Trimming removed 2 bases from V and 4 bases from J, with 3 bases in between. The DNA for the CDR3 is TGTGCCATCAGTGAGGGGAATCAGCCCCAGCATTTT. Protein: CAISEGNQPQHF.

This clone appeared once. The V call is TRBV19, the J call TRBJ2-5; the D gene could be TRBD1 or TRBD2 (6 bases each). Germline loops: CDR1 LNHDA, CDR2 SQIVND (reference sequence). V was trimmed by 9 bases and J by 2 bases, leaving 22 bases between them. The CDR3 is made up of 16 amino acids. CDR3 coding DNA: TGTGCCAGCTCCGTGAAAGGGGGGCCCCTTCAAGAGACCCAGTACTTC. Translating gives CASSVKGGPLQETQYF.

The chain recombines TRBV7-9 with TRBJ2-7, with 10 positions matching TRBD2. Germline assignment: CDR1 SEHNR and CDR2 FQNEAQ (reference sequence). V shed 2 bases and J 5 bases; nucleotides not matched to a gene: 6. This CDR3 comprises 15 residues. The CDR3 loop is CASSLSSGSLHEQYF. CDR3 nucleotide sequence: TGTGCCAGCAGCTTATCTAGCGGGAGTCTCCACGAGCAGTACTTC.

The V and J genes are TRBV5-1 and TRBJ2-2; D may be TRBD1 (6 bases). Trimming removed 6 bases at V and 6 bases at J, with 12 bases between. The CDR3 runs 13 residues. Germline CDR1 SGHRS, CDR2 YFSETQ. Written as DNA, the CDR3 is TGCGCCAGCACATACAGGGATTCCGGGGAGCTGTTTTTT. The encoded protein is CASTYRDSGELFF. Complete variable domain (other parts from reference TRBV5-1 and TRBJ2-2): KAGVTQTPRYLIKTRGQQVTLSCSPISGHRSVSWYQQTPGQGLQFLFEYFSETQRNKGNFPGRFSGRQFSNSRSEMNVSTLELGDSALYLCASTYRDSGELFFGEGSRLTVL.

The chain couples TRBV5-4 to TRBJ2-2; 9 nucleotides align to TRBD2. V shed 2 bases, J shed 5 bases, and the junction held 4 bases outside the gene matches. This CDR3 contains 15 residues. The germline gives CDR1 SGHNT, CDR2 YYREEE (reference sequence). This CDR3 is CASSFNLAGTGELFF. As DNA, the CDR3 is TGTGCCAGCAGCTTTAATCTAGCGGGAACCGGGGAGCTGTTTTTT.

V and J are TRBV6-5 and TRBJ2-5; D gene unclear. CDR1 is MNHEY and CDR2 is SVGAGI in the germline V gene. The CDR3 contains 13 residues. V lost 4 bases, J lost 7 bases, and 13 bases lay in between. The CDR3 DNA reads as TGTGCCAGCAGTTCCATACTTCGCAGGACCCAGTACTTC. Residues: CASSSILRRTQYF.

This chain links TRBV5-1 with TRBJ1-1; no definite D call. Germline CDR1 and CDR2: SGHRS and YFSETQ. Trimming took 5 bases from V and 1 from J, leaving 9 bases between them. This CDR3 is 13 amino acids long. In DNA form, the CDR3 reads TGCGCCAGCAGTTTTACTTCGAACACTGAAGCTTTCTTT. Translating gives CASSFTSNTEAFF. The full variable domain, completed using reference TRBV5-1 and TRBJ1-1, is KAGVTQTPRYLIKTRGQQVTLSCSPISGHRSVSWYQQTPGQGLQFLFEYFSETQRNKGNFPGRFSGRQFSNSRSEMNVSTLELGDSALYLCASSFTSNTEAFFGQGTRLTVV.

This clone was observed once. Here the CDR3 reads CASSQEGGYTLGYEQYF. The DNA of the CDR3 is TGTGCCAGCAGCCAAGAGGGGGGTTACACCCTAGGCTACGAGCAGTACTTC. V and J are TRBV4-2 and TRBJ2-7; the D gene is possibly TRBD2 (6 bases). The CDR3 has 17 residues. Germline V gives CDR1 LGHNA, CDR2 YNFKEQ. The V end lost 0 bases, the J end lost 3 bases, and 18 bases lay between the germline ends.

This clone has just one count. The chain is built from TRBV9 and TRBJ2-5; unclear D gene. This CDR3 is built from 13 residues. V shed 3 bases and J shed 3 bases, with 9 bases lying between them. Germline lookup yields CDR1 SGDLS and CDR2 YYNGEE. Here the CDR3 reads CASSAPAKETQYF. CDR3 coding DNA: TGTGCCAGCAGCGCACCCGCGAAAGAGACCCAGTACTTC.

The V gene is TRBV28, the J gene TRBJ2-7, with D maybe TRBD2 (6 bases). Trimming removed 11 bases from V and 3 bases from J, with 20 bases in between. The V gene's germline CDR1 is MDHEN and CDR2 SYDVKM. The CDR3 extends over 14 amino acids. In DNA, the CDR3 is TGTGCCTCCCACCAAGCGGGCACCCGCTACGAGCAGTACTTC. Its translation is CASHQAGTRYEQYF.

This clone was counted once. CDR3 DNA: TGTGCCAGCCAGGGGGCCGGGGAGCAGTACTTC. The encoded protein is CASQGAGEQYF. The chain has TRBV6-1 and TRBJ2-7; TRBD1 matches at 8 bases. CDR3 size: 11 residues. CDR1 is MNHNS and CDR2 is SASEGT in the germline V gene. J gave up 7 bases and V 8 bases, and 4 bases lay outside the gene matches.

The chain is built from TRBV25-1 and TRBJ2-3; perhaps TRBD1 as D (6 bases). Germline loops: CDR1 MGHDK, CDR2 SYGVNS. The germline V and J ends were trimmed by 0 bases and 1 base, with 8 bases remaining between them. The CDR3 runs to 15 residues. CDR3 loop: CASSEYPGGTDTQYF. The DNA for the CDR3 is TGTGCCAGCAGTGAATATCCAGGGGGCACAGATACGCAGTATTTT.

The chain couples TRBV5-4 to TRBJ1-1, with 8 bases fitting TRBD1. V was pared by 4 bases and J by 0 bases, with 2 bases of the junction left unmatched. The CDR3 totals 14 residues. Germline V gives CDR1 SGHNT, CDR2 YYREEE (reference sequence). The CDR3 here is CASSGQGLNTEAFF. The CDR3 DNA follows: TGTGCCAGCAGCGGACAGGGTCTGAACACTGAAGCTTTCTTT. Drawing the rest from reference TRBV5-4 and TRBJ1-1, the complete variable domain is ETGVTQSPTHLIKTRGQQVTLRCSSQSGHNTVSWYQQALGQGPQFIFQYYREEENGRGNFPPRFSGLQFPNYSSELNVNALELDDSALYLCASSGQGLNTEAFFGQGTRLTVV.

V usage is TRBV28 and J usage is TRBJ2-7; tentative D call: TRBD1 (6 bases). V lost 6 bases and J 0 bases, leaving 12 bases between the germline ends. The CDR3 is made up of 14 amino acids. Germline CDR1 MDHEN, CDR2 SYDVKM. Here the CDR3 DNA reads TGTGCCAGCAGCCAAGGGGGAAGCTCCTACGAGCAGTACTTC. Encoded protein: CASSQGGSSYEQYF.

The CDR3 spells CAISWPATSGSGPNTGELFF. The DNA of the CDR3 is TGTGCCATCAGTTGGCCCGCTACTAGCGGGAGCGGACCGAACACCGGGGAGCTGTTTTTT. V is TRBV10-3 and J is TRBJ2-2; 11 bases align to TRBD2. The CDR3 loop spans 20 amino acids. Germline loops: CDR1 ENHRY, CDR2 SYGVKD. Trimming cost V 5 bases and J 0 bases; bases outside gene matches: 14.

V usage is TRBV20-1 and J usage is TRBJ2-3; D remains ambiguous. Germline CDR1 reads DFQATT; CDR2 reads SNEGSKA (reference sequence). V was trimmed by 3 bases and J by 4 bases, leaving 2 bases between them. The CDR3 has 10 residues. The CDR3 DNA sequence: TGCAGTGCTAGCGCAGATACGCAGTATTTT. This sequence encodes CSASADTQYF.

This chain connects TRBV5-1 to TRBJ2-3; no clear D gene. V was trimmed by 7 bases and J by 6 bases, leaving 18 bases between them. Germline CDR1 is SGHRS and CDR2 is YFSETQ. The CDR3 covers 14 residues. DNA of the CDR3: TGCGCCAGCGCCTTCGCTCCTCTCCCCGATACGCAGTATTTT. Translated: CASAFAPLPDTQYF.

J is TRBJ1-5 and V is TRBV11-2, with 8 bases identical to TRBD1. CDR3 length: 15 residues. Losses at the gene ends were 1 base for V and 6 bases for J; bases not matched to a gene: 5. Germline V lookup: CDR1 SGHAT, CDR2 FQNNGV. The CDR3 reads CASSLVQGAGQPQHF. The DNA for the CDR3 is TGTGCCAGCAGCTTAGTTCAGGGGGCCGGTCAGCCCCAGCATTTT.

V and J are TRBV5-6 and TRBJ2-5; 11 nucleotides align to TRBD1. The germline CDR1 and CDR2 sequences are SGHDT and YYEEEE. Germline trimming cut 4 bases from V and 4 bases from J; bases unmatched to any gene: 6. The CDR3 covers 15 residues. The chain's CDR3 is CASSPGTGGGETQYF. The DNA of the CDR3 is TGTGCCAGCAGCCCGGGGACAGGGGGTGGAGAGACCCAGTACTTC. Using reference TRBV5-6 and TRBJ2-5 for the parts outside the CDR3, the full variable domain is DAGVTQSPTHLIKTRGQQVTLRCSPKSGHDTVSWYQQALGQGPQFIFQYYEEEERQRGNFPDRFSGHQFPNYSSELNVNALLLGDSALYLCASSPGTGGGETQYFGPGTRLLVL.

The chain combines TRBV18 with TRBJ1-4; D unclear. Per germline, CDR1 KGHSH and CDR2 LQKENI. The CDR3 has 13 residues. V was trimmed by 2 bases and J by 6 bases, leaving 7 bases between them. The CDR3 protein is CASSPSLDEKLFF. The CDR3 DNA is TGTGCCAGCTCACCATCTCTGGATGAAAAACTGTTTTTT.

This clone was picked up one time. The genes are TRBV5-1 and TRBJ2-1; no clear D gene. Trimming left V 3 bases short and J 11 bases short, with 18 bases between. Germline loops: CDR1 SGHRS, CDR2 YFSETQ. This CDR3 contains 14 residues. The CDR3 reads CASSWTDRPSKQFF. CDR3 nucleotides: TGCGCCAGCAGCTGGACCGACCGCCCCAGCAAGCAGTTCTTC.

V and J are TRBV6-1 and TRBJ2-7; 8 nucleotides align to TRBD1. J gave up 12 bases and V 2 bases, and 3 bases lay outside the gene matches. The CDR3 loop spans 11 amino acids. In germline, CDR1 is MNHNS, CDR2 SASEGT. The CDR3 sequence: CASSEPQGAYF. The CDR3 bases are TGTGCCAGCAGTGAACCCCAGGGGGCGTACTTC.

The V and J genes are TRBV28 and TRBJ2-1; unclear D gene. CDR3 length: 11 amino acids. The V and J ends lost 6 bases and 8 bases respectively, with 8 bases between them. Germline CDR1 and CDR2: MDHEN and SYDVKM. The CDR3 DNA reads as TGTGCCAGCAGCCTAGTGGATGAGCAGTTCTTC. Protein sequence: CASSLVDEQFF.

Note on this clone: Different DNA sequences within this sample yield the same CDR3. The CDR3 spells CASSSTPDSYEQYF. In nucleotides, the CDR3 is TGTGCCAGCAGCTCGACCCCAGACTCCTACGAGCAGTACTTC. This chain joins TRBV7-3 and TRBJ2-7; D gene unclear. Looked up from germline, CDR1 is SGHTA and CDR2 is FQGTGA. This CDR3 comprises 14 residues. V dropped 4 bases and J dropped 0 bases, with 10 bases sitting between them.